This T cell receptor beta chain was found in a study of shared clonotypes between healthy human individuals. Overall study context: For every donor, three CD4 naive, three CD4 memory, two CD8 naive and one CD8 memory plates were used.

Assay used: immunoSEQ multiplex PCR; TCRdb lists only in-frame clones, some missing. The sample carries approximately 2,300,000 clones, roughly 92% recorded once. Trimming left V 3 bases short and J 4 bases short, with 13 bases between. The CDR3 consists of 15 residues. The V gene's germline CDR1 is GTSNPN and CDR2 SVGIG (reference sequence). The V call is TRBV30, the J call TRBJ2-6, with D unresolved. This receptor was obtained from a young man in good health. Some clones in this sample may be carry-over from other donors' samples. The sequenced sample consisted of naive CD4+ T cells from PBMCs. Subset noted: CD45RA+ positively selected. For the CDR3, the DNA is TGTGCCTGGAGCGATATTTTGTGGGGGGCCAACGTCCTGACTTTC. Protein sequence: CAWSDILWGANVLTF.